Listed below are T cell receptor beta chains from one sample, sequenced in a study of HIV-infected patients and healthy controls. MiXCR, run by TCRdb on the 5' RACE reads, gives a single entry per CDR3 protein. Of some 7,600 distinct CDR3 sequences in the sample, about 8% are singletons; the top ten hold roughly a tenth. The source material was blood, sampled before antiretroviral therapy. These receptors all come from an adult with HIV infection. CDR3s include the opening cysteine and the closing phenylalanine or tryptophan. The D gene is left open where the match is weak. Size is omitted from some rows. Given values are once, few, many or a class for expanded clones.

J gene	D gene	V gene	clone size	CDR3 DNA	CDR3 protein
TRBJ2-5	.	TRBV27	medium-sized	TGTGCCAGCAGTTTTTCGGTGGACAGTCCCGGAGAGACCCAGTACTTC	CASSFSVDSPGETQYF
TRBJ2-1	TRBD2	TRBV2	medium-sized	TGTGCCAGCCGCGGGACTAGCGGGGGGTCACCCTACAATGAGCAGTTCTTC	CASRGTSGGSPYNEQFF
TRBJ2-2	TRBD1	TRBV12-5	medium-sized	TGTGCTAGCCATTCAGGACAGGGAATCGGGGAGCTGTTTTTT	CASHSGQGIGELFF
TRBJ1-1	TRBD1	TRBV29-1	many	TGCAGCGTTGAGGGAGGGGGCGTGGGCACTGAAGCTTTCTTT	CSVEGGGVGTEAFF
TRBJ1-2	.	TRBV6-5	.	TGTGCCAGCAGTTACTCGGGGTTGAGAGGGAACGACTATGGCTACACCTTC	CASSYSGLRGNDYGYTF
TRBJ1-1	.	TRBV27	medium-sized	TGTGCCAGCAGCCCCTATACCTGGGGCACTGAAGCTTTCTTT	CASSPYTWGTEAFF
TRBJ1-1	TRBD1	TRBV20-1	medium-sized	TGCAGTGCCCCCGACAGGGGAAGGGTGGACACTGAAGCTTTCTTT	CSAPDRGRVDTEAFF
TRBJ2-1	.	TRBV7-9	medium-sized	TGTGCCAGCAGCTTAGCTACAGGGAAATCCTACAATGAGCAGTTCTTC	CASSLATGKSYNEQFF
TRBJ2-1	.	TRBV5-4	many	TGTGCCAGCAGCCCCCCGCCGCCTCGGAATGAGCAGTTCTTC	CASSPPPPRNEQFF
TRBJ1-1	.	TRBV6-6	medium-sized	TGTGCCAGCAGCCCCTCTGGCCAGGGAGCTTTCTTT	CASSPSGQGAFF
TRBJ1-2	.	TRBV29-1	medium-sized	TGCAGCGTTGATAAAATGGGCACTGGTAACTATGGCTACACCTTC	CSVDKMGTGNYGYTF
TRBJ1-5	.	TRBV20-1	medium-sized	TGCAGTGCAACCCTAGAGGGACAAGGGAGCAATCAGCCCCAGCATTTT	CSATLEGQGSNQPQHF
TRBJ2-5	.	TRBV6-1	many	TGTGCCAGCAGTGAGCGGGACAGACAAGAGACCCAGTACTTC	CASSERDRQETQYF
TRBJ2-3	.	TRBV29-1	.	TGCAGCGTTGAAGGTGTCGCATACACAGATACGCAGTATTTT	CSVEGVAYTDTQYF
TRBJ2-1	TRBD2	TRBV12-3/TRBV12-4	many	TGTGCCAGCAGTTTAGGGACTAGCGGGAGGTACAATGAGCAGTTCTTC	CASSLGTSGRYNEQFF
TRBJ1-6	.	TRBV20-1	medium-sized	TGCAGTGCTAGAGGAGACGGGTATAATTCACCCCTCCACTTT	CSARGDGYNSPLHF
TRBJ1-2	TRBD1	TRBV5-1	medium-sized	TGCGCCAGCGGTAGGACAGGGGCCTATGGCTACACCTTC	CASGRTGAYGYTF
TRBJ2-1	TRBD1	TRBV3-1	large	TGTGCCAGCAGCCAAGATCGGGGCCCGGGACAGCCCTACAATGAGCAGTTCTTC	CASSQDRGPGQPYNEQFF
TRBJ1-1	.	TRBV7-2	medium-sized	TGTGCCAGCAGCTTCCAGGGTATTGGCACTGAAGCTTTCTTT	CASSFQGIGTEAFF
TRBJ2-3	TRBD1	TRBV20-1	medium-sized	TGCAGTGCCCAGGACAGGGGGCCCGATACGCAGTATTTT	CSAQDRGPDTQYF
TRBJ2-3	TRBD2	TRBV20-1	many	TGCAGTGCTAGGGGCGGGAGTGCTACAGATACGCAGTATTTT	CSARGGSATDTQYF
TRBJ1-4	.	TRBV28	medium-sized	TGTGCCAGCAGTTGGGGGGCCTACGCTAATGAAAAACTGTTTTTT	CASSWGAYANEKLFF
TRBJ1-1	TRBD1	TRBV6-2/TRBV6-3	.	TGTGCCAGCAGGACAGGGGGCGCGACTGAAGCTTTCTTT	CASRTGGATEAFF
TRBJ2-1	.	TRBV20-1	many	TGCAGTGCGCGAGGGGTGCCCCATGAGCAGTTCTTC	CSARGVPHEQFF
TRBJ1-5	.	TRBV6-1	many	TGTGCCAGCAGTGACAATGGTATTTCCAATCAGCCCCAGCATTTT	CASSDNGISNQPQHF
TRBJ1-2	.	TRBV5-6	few	TGTGCCAGCAGCTTGGGACTGCTCTCCTATGGCTACACCTTC	CASSLGLLSYGYTF
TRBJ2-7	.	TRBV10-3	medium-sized	TGTGCCATCAGTGAACTGGGGGGCGAAAGGATCACGGGACCCGAGCAGTACTTC	CAISELGGERITGPEQYF
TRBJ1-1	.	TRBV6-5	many	TGTGCCAGCTCGGACAGCTTGGCCACTGAAGCTTTCTTT	CASSDSLATEAFF
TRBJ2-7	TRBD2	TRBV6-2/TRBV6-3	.	TGTGCCAGCAGTTACTCGCTAGCGGGGGGAACAACCTACGAGCAGTACTTC	CASSYSLAGGTTYEQYF
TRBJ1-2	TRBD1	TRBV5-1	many	TGCGCCAGCAGCTTGGCACTGGGGACAGGGAAAGGCTACACCTTC	CASSLALGTGKGYTF
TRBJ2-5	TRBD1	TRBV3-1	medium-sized	TGTGCCAGCAGGCGGACAGGCCTAGAGACCCAGTACTTC	CASRRTGLETQYF
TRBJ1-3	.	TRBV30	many	TGTGCCTGGAGTTCCCGTTCCAGCGACTCTGGAAACACCATATATTTT	CAWSSRSSDSGNTIYF
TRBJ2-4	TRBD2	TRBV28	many	TGTGCCAGCAGTTTGACCGTCGGAACCCCGGGGGGAAACATTCAGTACTTC	CASSLTVGTPGGNIQYF
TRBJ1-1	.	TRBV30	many	TGTGCCTGGAACCCCCGACCAGGGATGAACACTGAAGCTTTCTTT	CAWNPRPGMNTEAFF
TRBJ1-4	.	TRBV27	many	TGTGCCAGCAGTTCAAGGTTAAGGGGCGAAAAACTGTTTTTT	CASSSRLRGEKLFF
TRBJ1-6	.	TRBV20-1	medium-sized	TGCAGTGCTATCTTCCCCCTAGCATACTCACCCCTCCACTTT	CSAIFPLAYSPLHF